The T cell receptor beta chain described here comes from a study of cytomegalovirus exposure and HLA in healthy donors. Study-level information: Earlier sequencing of 150 million to 200 million T cells yielded 120 million or so unique TCR beta sequences. Study results and caveats: Other equally common chains were less clonally expanded than HLA-associated TCR beta chains, a later analysis showed. In vitro work confirmed that a few CMV-associated chains recognize CMV antigens.

Turning to this clone: Its antigen is unidentified.

Though probably carrying unrecorded immune exposures, donors were nominally healthy at sampling. The PCR employed 60 Vbeta primers together with 13 Jbeta primers. Assay used: immunoSEQ multiplex PCR; TCRdb lists only in-frame clones, some missing. The sample yields about 240,000 clones, around 80% seen once. The CDR3 extends over 16 amino acids. CDR1 is SGHRS, CDR2 YFSETQ, per germline. This chain joins TRBV5-1 and TRBJ2-5; 13 nucleotides align to TRBD2. The DNA end favors TRBJ2-7, so the J call may be wrong. This receptor was obtained from a woman aged 60-75 years in good health and CMV-seropositive. The sequencing sample was made of PBMCs. Here the CDR3 DNA reads TGCGCCAGCAGCCGGACTAGCGGGAGAGGGTTTTACGAGCAGTACTTC. Its protein product is CASSRTSGRGFYEQYF.